These 26 T cell receptor beta chains came from one sample sequenced in a study of blood T cell repertoires in COVID-19. TCRdb keeps only in-frame clones here, not all; method: immunoSEQ multiplex PCR. The profile shows roughly 190,000 clones, almost 85% of them singletons. The sample comprised peripheral blood. These receptors all come from a woman in her 70s with active or convalescent COVID-19.

This clone was counted only a few times. The chain carries TRBV7-3 and TRBJ2-7, with D perhaps TRBD2 (6 bases). CDR3 length: 15 residues. Trimming took off 2 bases at V and 2 bases at J, with 13 bases between the two ends. Germline CDR1 reads SGHTA; CDR2 reads FQGTGA. Written as DNA, the CDR3 is TGTGCCAGCAGCTTAGGAGGGAGTGTTCCCTACGAGCAGTACTTC. It is translated as CASSLGGSVPYEQYF.

CDR3 in DNA: TGTGCCAGCAGCTCCATCGCGGGGACCTCCTACGAGCAGTACTTC. This sequence encodes CASSSIAGTSYEQYF. The V call is TRBV7-9, the J call TRBJ2-7; D possibly corresponds to TRBD2 (6 bases). Germline assignment: CDR1 SEHNR and CDR2 FQNEAQ (reference sequence). This CDR3 spans 15 amino acids. V lost 4 bases and J 0 bases, leaving 13 bases between the germline ends.

V and J are TRBV6-2 or TRBV6-3 and TRBJ2-5; the D is unclear. The germline V and J ends were trimmed by 4 bases and 4 bases, with 7 bases remaining between them. Germline CDR1 MNHEY, CDR2 SVGEGT. The CDR3 runs to 12 residues. The CDR3 protein is CASSSTGETQYF. The CDR3 DNA reads TGTGCCAGCAGTTCCACGGGAGAGACCCAGTACTTC.

CDR3: CASSLHDRGRGGYTF. The CDR3 DNA is TGTGCCAGCAGTTTACATGACAGGGGGCGCGGTGGCTACACCTTC. J is TRBJ1-2 and V is TRBV28, with TRBD1 identical over 10 bases. The CDR3 has 15 amino acids. Trimming cost V 2 bases and J 7 bases; bases outside gene matches: 7. Per germline, CDR1 MDHEN and CDR2 SYDVKM.

The CDR3 sequence is CASSQGQAAVGTQYF. In DNA form, the CDR3 reads TGCGCCAGCAGCCAAGGGCAAGCCGCGGTTGGGACCCAGTACTTC. The gene calls are TRBV4-1 and TRBJ2-5; D gene uncertain. This CDR3 is 15 amino acids long. V was cut by 1 base and J by 7 bases, with 16 bases left in between. From germline, CDR1 is MGHRA and CDR2 YSYEKL.

The rearrangement joins TRBV3-1 (or the pseudogene TRBV3-2) to TRBJ2-1; weak D call: TRBD2 (6 bases). The CDR3 contains 15 residues. From germline, CDR1 is LGHDT and CDR2 YNNKEL (reference sequence). V was cut by 1 base and J by 0 bases, with 7 bases left in between. CDR3 coding DNA: TGTGCCAGCAGCCAAGCGGGAGTCTCCTACAATGAGCAGTTCTTC. As protein: CASSQAGVSYNEQFF.

The chain is built from TRBV7-2 and TRBJ2-1, with TRBD2 matching 7 bases. Germline CDR1 is SGHTA and CDR2 is FQGNSA. CDR3 length: 16 residues. J lost 1 base, V lost 3 bases, and 6 bases had no gene match. The CDR3 loop is CASSFLAAPSYNEQFF. In nucleotides, the CDR3 is TGTGCCAGCAGCTTTCTAGCGGCACCTTCCTACAATGAGCAGTTCTTC.

V and J are TRBV19 and TRBJ2-3, with D possibly TRBD2 on 5 matching bases. Germline V gives CDR1 LNHDA, CDR2 SQIVND (reference sequence). Deletions cut 5 bases from V and 6 bases from J, with 18 bases between. The CDR3 runs to 15 residues. The CDR3 nucleotides are TGTGCCAGTAGTCCGCCGGGCTCACGGAGGGATACGCAGTATTTT. Translated, it gives CASSPPGSRRDTQYF.

Note on this clone: The junction and the germline gene differ at one end; a read error may be behind it. The V call is TRBV14, the J call TRBJ2-1; TRBD2 might be the D (5 bases). The germline CDR1 and CDR2 sequences are SGHDN and FVKESK. The CDR3 is 17 amino acids. The DNA for the CDR3 is TGTGCCAGCAGTCAAGCGGTGCGGCGGTTCTCCTACAATGAGCAGTTCTTC. Its protein product is CASSQAVRRFSYNEQFF.

This clone was seen more than once but under ten times. An end of the junction does not agree with germline; a read error may underlie this. The chain uses TRBV28 and TRBJ1-2, with D maybe TRBD1 (5 bases). The CDR3 is 14 residues long. CDR1 and CDR2 (germline): MDHEN, SYDVKM. The CDR3 DNA follows: TGTGCCAGCGGTTTAGGTCGCAGGACATATGGCTACACCTTC. Protein: CASGLGRRTYGYTF.

The chain couples TRBV11-2 to TRBJ2-7, with 12 bases matching TRBD1. Germline CDR1 is SGHAT and CDR2 is FQNNGV. The CDR3 totals 15 residues. Trimming took 5 bases from V and 4 from J; bases not matched to a gene: 6. The CDR3 spells CASSTGTGGVYEQYF. The CDR3 nucleotides are TGTGCCAGCAGCACCGGGACAGGGGGCGTTTACGAGCAGTACTTC.

The chain is built from TRBV7-6 and TRBJ2-1; TRBD2 agrees at 13 bases. Germline assignment: CDR1 SGHVS and CDR2 FNYEAQ. The CDR3 has 15 amino acids. J was trimmed by 6 bases and V by 5 bases; bases with no gene match: 4. CDR3 protein: CASSLLAGGPNEQFF. CDR3 coding DNA: TGTGCCAGCAGCCTACTAGCGGGAGGGCCCAATGAGCAGTTCTTC.

V and J are TRBV5-1 and TRBJ2-4, with a possible D match to TRBD2 (5 bases). The CDR3 totals 15 residues. In germline, CDR1 is SGHRS, CDR2 YFSETQ. The V and J ends lost 3 bases and 0 bases respectively, with 10 bases between them. The chain's CDR3 is CASSSLGEAKNIQYF. Written as DNA, the CDR3 is TGCGCCAGCAGCTCTTTGGGAGAAGCCAAAAACATTCAGTACTTC.

The V gene is TRBV4-1, the J gene TRBJ2-5; 11 bases fit TRBD1. CDR3 length: 16 residues. Germline CDR1 reads MGHRA; CDR2 reads YSYEKL. Trimming at V came to 5 bases and at J to 4 bases, leaving 9 bases not matched to a gene. CDR3 bases: TGCGCCAGCAGCGGAAACCGGGACAGGGGGTTAGAGACCCAGTACTTC. It translates to CASSGNRDRGLETQYF.

The chain employs TRBV6-6 and TRBJ2-2, with 9 bases that match TRBD2. This CDR3 has 16 residues. Trimming at V came to 2 bases and at J to 5 bases, leaving 6 bases not matched to a gene. CDR1 and CDR2 from the germline V gene are MNHNY and SVGAGI (reference sequence). The DNA of the CDR3 is TGTGCCAGCAGTTACCTAGCGGGGCGGGGGACCGGGGAGCTGTTTTTT. It yields the protein CASSYLAGRGTGELFF.

J is TRBJ1-4 and V is TRBV28; D possibly corresponds to TRBD1 (6 bases). V lost 6 bases and J lost 3, with 11 bases in between. Germline CDR1 reads MDHEN; CDR2 reads SYDVKM. The CDR3 length is 14 residues. The CDR3: CASRGTFPNEKLFF. The CDR3 region has the DNA TGTGCCAGCAGGGGGACATTCCCTAATGAAAAACTGTTTTTT.

The chain joins TRBV6-5 to TRBJ2-7; TRBD2 is a possible D gene (5 bases). The CDR3 spans 13 residues. The V end lost 4 bases, the J end lost 2 bases, and 9 bases lay between the germline ends. Germline assignment: CDR1 MNHEY and CDR2 SVGAGI. CDR3 protein: CASSWYGAYEQYF. The CDR3 DNA is TGTGCCAGCAGTTGGTACGGGGCCTACGAGCAGTACTTC.

The rearrangement uses TRBV7-9 and TRBJ2-1, with TRBD2 matching over 9 bases. The V gene end was trimmed by 3 bases and the J gene end by 2 bases; junction bases not matched to a gene: 5. The CDR3 consists of 16 residues. Germline lookup yields CDR1 SEHNR and CDR2 FQNEAQ (reference sequence). The CDR3 protein is CASSLGSGSPYNEQFF. CDR3 coding DNA: TGTGCCAGCAGCTTGGGTAGCGGGAGTCCCTACAATGAGCAGTTCTTC.

V and J are TRBV11-2 and TRBJ2-3; 10 nucleotides match TRBD2. Germline values: CDR1 SGHAT, CDR2 FQNNGV. This CDR3 has 17 amino acids. V trimming: 1 base; J trimming: 2 bases; junction bases outside the gene matches: 6. The CDR3 loop is CASSLGTSGLVTDTQYF. DNA for the CDR3: TGTGCCAGCAGCTTAGGGACTAGCGGTCTCGTCACAGATACGCAGTATTTT.

The chain carries TRBV6-2 or TRBV6-3 and TRBJ2-5; possibly TRBD2 for D (6 bases). The length of the CDR3 is 15 residues. Between the trimmed V and J ends, which lost 2 bases and 4 bases, there was a span of 14 bases. Germline V gene sequence: CDR1 MNHEY, CDR2 SVGEGT. Here the CDR3 reads CASSYPGDSRETQYF. Here the CDR3 DNA reads TGTGCCAGCAGTTACCCGGGAGACTCCCGAGAGACCCAGTACTTC.

In nucleotides, the CDR3 is TGCGCCAGCAAGAAACAGGGGGCGCCTTACAATGAGCAGTTCTTC. Translated, it gives CASKKQGAPYNEQFF. This chain uses TRBV5-1 with TRBJ2-1; 9 bases are a match to TRBD1. The CDR3 runs 15 residues. Germline values: CDR1 SGHRS, CDR2 YFSETQ. J was trimmed by 4 bases and V by 6 bases; bases with no gene match: 8.

The chain recombines TRBV24-1 with TRBJ2-2; D may be TRBD2 (6 bases). The CDR3 extends over 17 amino acids. Germline V gene data show CDR1 as KGHDR and CDR2 as SFDVKD. The V and J ends lost 1 base and 7 bases respectively, with 18 bases between them. CDR3 in DNA: TGTGCCACCAGTGATTTATGGGGCCCTCGCGGGGACGGGGAGCTGTTTTTT. Its translation: CATSDLWGPRGDGELFF.

The rearrangement uses TRBV30 and TRBJ1-1; TRBD1 matches 10 bases. The CDR3 has 13 residues. Germline V gene data show CDR1 as GTSNPN and CDR2 as SVGIG (reference sequence). The V and J ends lost 2 bases and 8 bases, in that order; junction bases with no gene match: 5. Here the CDR3 reads CAWSPDRGKEAFF. CDR3 sequence (DNA): TGTGCCTGGAGTCCGGACAGGGGGAAAGAAGCTTTCTTT.

J is TRBJ2-7 and V is TRBV19, with 8 bases aligning to TRBD1. The V segment lost 3 bases and the J segment 3 bases; nucleotides outside the gene matches: 4. This CDR3 has 14 residues. Germline CDR1 and CDR2: LNHDA and SQIVND (reference sequence). The CDR3 nucleotides read TGTGCCAGTAGTATCTTCGGGACAGGCTACGAGCAGTACTTC. Translated, it gives CASSIFGTGYEQYF.

The J gene is TRBJ1-1, the V gene TRBV5-4, with D uncertain. Germline CDR1 is SGHNT and CDR2 is YYREEE (reference sequence). The CDR3 is 13 amino acids. V lost 2 bases, J lost 1 base, and 6 bases lay in between. The CDR3 coding sequence is TGTGCCAGCAGCTTTAGAGCGAACACTGAAGCTTTCTTT. It translates to CASSFRANTEAFF.

V and J are TRBV19 and TRBJ1-5; 8 positions agree with TRBD1. This CDR3 is built from 15 residues. Germline assignment: CDR1 LNHDA and CDR2 SQIVND (reference sequence). Trimming took 5 bases from V and 4 from J; bases not matched to a gene: 7. The DNA of the CDR3 is TGTGCCAGTAGTCTAACCGGGACAGGAAATCAGCCCCAGCATTTT. Its protein product is CASSLTGTGNQPQHF.